The sequence of this T cell receptor beta chain was determined in a study of PD-L1 blockade in urothelial cancer. Study as a whole: Each participant's history included 0 to 3 prior chemotherapy regimens. It was at 3 weeks (second dose) and 6 weeks after treatment start that blood was analyzed.

The time point: peripheral blood 6 weeks after treatment start. Patients had urothelial carcinoma that was locally advanced or metastatic. PCRs each included synthetic TCR analog templates spiked in. The method was immunoSEQ multiplex PCR; TCRdb's version includes in-frame clones alone and lacks a portion of them. The sample records more than 95,000 clones, roughly 89% being singletons. The CDR3 has 14 amino acids. The J gene is TRBJ2-4, the V gene TRBV21-1; the table's D call TRBD1 went unverified against the DNA. TRBV21-1 corresponds to a pseudogene. The source material was PBMCs, sampled around atezolizumab (anti-PD-L1) treatment. The receptor was derived from a man in his 60s with urothelial cancer. The CDR3 loop reads CASSKDRRYGIQYF. CDR3 nucleotides: TGTGCCAGCAGCAAGGACAGGAGGTATGGCATTCAGTACTTC.